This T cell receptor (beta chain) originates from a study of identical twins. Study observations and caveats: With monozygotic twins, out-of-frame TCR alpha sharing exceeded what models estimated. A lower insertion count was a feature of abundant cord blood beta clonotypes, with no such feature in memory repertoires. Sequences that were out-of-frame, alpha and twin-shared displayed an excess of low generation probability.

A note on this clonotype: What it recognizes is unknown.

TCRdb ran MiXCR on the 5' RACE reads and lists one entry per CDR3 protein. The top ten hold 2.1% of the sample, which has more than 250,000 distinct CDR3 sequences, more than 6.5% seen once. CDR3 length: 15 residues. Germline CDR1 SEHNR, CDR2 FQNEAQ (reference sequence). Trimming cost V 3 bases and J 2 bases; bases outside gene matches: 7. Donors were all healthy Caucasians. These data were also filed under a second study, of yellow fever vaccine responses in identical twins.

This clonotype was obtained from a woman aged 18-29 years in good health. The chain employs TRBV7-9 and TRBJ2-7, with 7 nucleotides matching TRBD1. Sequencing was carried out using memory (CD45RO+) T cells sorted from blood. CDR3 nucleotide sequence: TGTGCCAGCAGCTTCAGGGGTCAGGGGGCCTACGAGCAGTACTTC. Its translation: CASSFRGQGAYEQYF. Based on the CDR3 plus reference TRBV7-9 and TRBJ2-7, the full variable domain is DTGVSQNPRHKITKRGQNVTFRCDPISEHNRLYWYRQTLGQGPEFLTYFQNEAQLEKSRLLSDRFSAERPKGSFSTLEIQRTEQGDSAMYLCASSFRGQGAYEQYFGPGTRLTVT.